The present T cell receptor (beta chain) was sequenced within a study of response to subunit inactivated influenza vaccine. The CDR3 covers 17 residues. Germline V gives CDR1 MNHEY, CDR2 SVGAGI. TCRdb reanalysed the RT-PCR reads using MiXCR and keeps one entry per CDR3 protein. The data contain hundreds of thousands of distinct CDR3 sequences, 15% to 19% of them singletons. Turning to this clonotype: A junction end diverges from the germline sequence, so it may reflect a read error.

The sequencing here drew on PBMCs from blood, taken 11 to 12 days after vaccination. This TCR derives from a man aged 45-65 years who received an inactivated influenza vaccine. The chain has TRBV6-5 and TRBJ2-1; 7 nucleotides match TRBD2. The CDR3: CASSYAGGSYVPNEQLF. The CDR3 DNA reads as TGTGCCAGCAGTTACGCCGGCGGGAGCTACGTCCCCAATGAGCAGCTCTTC.